The 27 T cell receptor beta chains reported below all come from one sample, sequenced in a study of T cell responses to AZD1222 COVID-19 vaccine. The assay was immunoSEQ multiplex PCR, and TCRdb's table has in-frame clones only and misses some. The sample shows under 130,000 clones, about nine tenths of them seen only once. The input for sequencing was peripheral blood, taken on day 0 of AZD1222 vaccination. The receptors were gathered from an adult in good health.

This chain joins TRBV4-1 and TRBJ2-1; D is ambiguous. The CDR3 consists of 15 residues. Germline assignment: CDR1 MGHRA and CDR2 YSYEKL. V was trimmed by 3 bases and J by 4 bases, leaving 13 bases between them. The CDR3 nucleotides read TGCGCCAGCAGCCAGGTCTTTAACCCATACAATGAGCAGTTCTTC. It codes for CASSQVFNPYNEQFF.

This clone has a handful of counts. The rearrangement uses TRBV6-2 or TRBV6-3 and TRBJ1-5, with D possibly matching TRBD1 (5 bases). This CDR3 is 19 amino acids long. CDR1 and CDR2 from the germline V gene are MNHEY and SVGEGT. Trimming cost V 0 bases and J 1 base, with 19 bases left between them. DNA of the CDR3: TGTGCCAGCAGTTACTCGGTCCAGGGATTGAGAGAGAGCAATCAGCCCCAGCATTTT. The encoded protein is CASSYSVQGLRESNQPQHF.

The chain links TRBV11-2 to TRBJ2-7, with D tentatively TRBD1 (6 bases). In germline, CDR1 is SGHAT, CDR2 FQNNGV. The CDR3 extends over 16 amino acids. Trimming stripped 3 bases from V and 0 bases from J, with 15 bases between. The chain's CDR3 is CASSFGQTSLSYEQYF. CDR3 DNA: TGTGCCAGCAGCTTCGGACAGACTTCCCTCTCCTACGAGCAGTACTTC.

The chain has TRBV7-9 and TRBJ2-2; unclear D gene. The CDR3 runs 15 residues. Germline V gene lookup returns CDR1 SEHNR and CDR2 FQNEAQ (reference sequence). Trimming took off 5 bases at V and 1 base at J, with 11 bases between the two ends. This CDR3 reads CASSPTQLNTGELFF. CDR3 in DNA: TGTGCCAGCAGCCCCACCCAGCTGAACACCGGGGAGCTGTTTTTT.

The chain employs TRBV3-1 (or the pseudogene TRBV3-2) and TRBJ2-1; TRBD2 matches at 13 bases. Germline-derived CDR1 and CDR2 are LGHDT and YNNKEL (reference sequence). The CDR3 is made up of 17 amino acids. J gave up 7 bases and V 0 bases, and 6 bases lay outside the gene matches. The CDR3 DNA sequence: TGTGCCAGCAGCCAAGATTACGGGACTAGCGGGATTAATGAGCAGTTCTTC. As protein: CASSQDYGTSGINEQFF.

This clone has a handful of counts. The chain carries TRBV7-2 and TRBJ1-1, with TRBD1 as a possible D gene (5 bases). CDR1 is SGHTA, CDR2 FQGNSA, per germline. The CDR3 is 13 amino acids. Trimming took 8 bases from V and 10 from J, leaving 20 bases between them. The CDR3 here is CASGRLTGKGAFF. The CDR3 DNA reads as TGTGCCAGCGGGAGATTAACAGGCAAAGGAGCTTTCTTT.

The chain carries TRBV28 and TRBJ2-1; D ambiguous. The length of the CDR3 is 15 residues. V was pared by 5 bases and J by 5 bases, with 16 bases between. Germline loops: CDR1 MDHEN, CDR2 SYDVKM. This CDR3 is CASSTTGPPHNEQFF. CDR3 nucleotides: TGTGCCAGCAGTACGACTGGACCCCCACACAATGAGCAGTTCTTC.

This chain joins TRBV2 and TRBJ2-3, with 7 bases fitting TRBD2. Germline V gene lookup returns CDR1 SNHLY and CDR2 FYNNEI. The junction had 4 bases not matched to a gene; V was cut back by 3 bases and J by 4 bases. The CDR3 is 14 amino acids. The CDR3 region is CASSEGLAADTQYF. The CDR3 bases are TGTGCCAGCAGTGAGGGGCTAGCGGCAGATACGCAGTATTTT.

The CDR3 coding sequence is TGCGCCAGCAGCTTGGTAGCAGGAACTAACTATGGCTACACCTTC. It codes for CASSLVAGTNYGYTF. The chain links TRBV5-1 to TRBJ1-2; unclear D gene. Trimming pared 0 bases from V and 0 bases from J, leaving 9 bases between. The V gene's germline CDR1 is SGHRS and CDR2 YFSETQ. The length of the CDR3 is 15 residues.

The CDR3 DNA sequence: TGTGCCAGTAACACAATCGGGACAGGGGGAAACACCATATATTTT. Its protein is CASNTIGTGGNTIYF. The V gene is TRBV28, the J gene TRBJ1-3, with 9 bases matching TRBD1. Germline CDR1 and CDR2: MDHEN and SYDVKM. The CDR3 totals 15 residues. Losses at the gene ends were 9 bases for V and 4 bases for J; bases not matched to a gene: 10. The variable domain in full, with the rest retrieved from reference TRBV28 and TRBJ1-3, is DVKVTQSSRYLVKRTGEKVFLECVQDMDHENMFWYRQDPGLGLRLIYFSYDVKMKEKGDIPEGYSVSREKKERFSLILESASTNQTSMYLCASNTIGTGGNTIYFGEGSWLTVV.

The chain combines TRBV28 with TRBJ2-7; D not resolved. V dropped 8 bases and J dropped 3 bases, with 14 bases sitting between them. Germline V CDR1 and CDR2: MDHEN, SYDVKM. The CDR3 sequence is 13 residues long. The CDR3 here is CASRAPSVYEQYF. The CDR3 bases are TGTGCCAGCCGGGCCCCGAGTGTCTACGAGCAGTACTTC. The full variable domain, its missing parts supplied by reference TRBV28 and TRBJ2-7, is DVKVTQSSRYLVKRTGEKVFLECVQDMDHENMFWYRQDPGLGLRLIYFSYDVKMKEKGDIPEGYSVSREKKERFSLILESASTNQTSMYLCASRAPSVYEQYFGPGTRLTVT.

V gene TRBV5-4 combines with J gene TRBJ2-1, with 11 bases lining up with TRBD2. Unmatched junction bases numbered 8, after V lost 1 base and J lost 5 bases. Per germline, CDR1 SGHNT and CDR2 YYREEE (reference sequence). This CDR3 spans 17 amino acids. The CDR3 protein is CASSLFSGRASDNEQFF. CDR3 DNA: TGTGCCAGCAGCTTGTTTAGCGGGAGGGCCTCGGACAATGAGCAGTTCTTC.

The chain links TRBV5-1 to TRBJ2-5; D not resolved. V shed 0 bases and J shed 0 bases, with 6 bases lying between them. This CDR3 has 14 amino acids. Germline loops: CDR1 SGHRS, CDR2 YFSETQ. Written as DNA, the CDR3 is TGCGCCAGCAGCTTGGAAGGTAACCAAGAGACCCAGTACTTC. Translating it yields CASSLEGNQETQYF.

This chain connects TRBV7-6 to TRBJ2-5, with TRBD2 identical over 9 bases. The CDR3 is 16 residues long. Trimming took 7 bases from V and 5 from J; bases not matched to a gene: 14. Germline lookup yields CDR1 SGHVS and CDR2 FNYEAQ. CDR3 nucleotide sequence: TGTGCCAGCACCCTAGCGGCGGGAGGGAGAGGGGAGACCCAGTACTTC. The encoded protein is CASTLAAGGRGETQYF. Full variable domain (remainder filled in from reference TRBV7-6 and TRBJ2-5): GAGVSQSPRYKVTKRGQDVALRCDPISGHVSLYWYRQALGQGPEFLTYFNYEAQQDKSGLPNDRFSAERPEGSISTLTIQRTEQRDSAMYRCASTLAAGGRGETQYFGPGTRLLVL.

This sequence joins TRBV5-5 and TRBJ2-3; 10 bases agree with TRBD2. Trimming at V came to 0 bases and at J to 6 bases, leaving 10 bases not matched to a gene. The CDR3 extends over 17 amino acids. CDR1 is SGHKS and CDR2 is YYEKEE in the germline V gene (reference sequence). The CDR3 loop is CASSLELAGDNHDTQYF. The CDR3, as DNA: TGTGCCAGCAGCTTGGAGCTAGCGGGAGATAACCACGATACGCAGTATTTT.

This chain links TRBV6-7 with TRBJ1-2; TRBD1 is a possible D gene (6 bases). TRBV6-7 is placed among ORFs of uncertain function. CDR3 length: 18 residues. V was trimmed by 2 bases and J by 4 bases, leaving 23 bases between them. The CDR3 protein is CASSYRGHGGSRFYGYTF. The DNA for the CDR3 is TGTGCCAGCAGTTACAGGGGTCACGGGGGCAGCAGATTCTATGGCTACACCTTC.

There are a few counts of this clone. This chain uses TRBV3-1 (or the pseudogene TRBV3-2) with TRBJ2-7, with D tentatively TRBD2 (5 bases). V lost 2 bases to trimming and J lost 5 bases, with 10 bases between them. This CDR3 spans 13 amino acids. Germline values: CDR1 LGHDT, CDR2 YNNKEL (reference sequence). CDR3 DNA: TGTGCCAGCAGCCAAACCGGAGGAAACGAGCAGTACTTC. This translates into CASSQTGGNEQYF.

The V and J genes are TRBV27 and TRBJ2-2, with D unresolved. The CDR3 covers 12 residues. V was pared by 3 bases and J by 7 bases, with 6 bases between. Per the germline V gene, CDR1 is MNHEY and CDR2 is SMNVEV (reference sequence). The chain's CDR3 is CASSFGLGELFF. The CDR3, as DNA: TGTGCCAGCAGTTTTGGCCTCGGGGAGCTGTTTTTT.

The rearrangement links TRBV19 to TRBJ1-2, with unresolved D. Germline CDR1 and CDR2: LNHDA and SQIVND (reference sequence). V lost 4 bases, J lost 5 bases, and 14 bases lay in between. This CDR3 has 14 amino acids. The CDR3: CASSTHVVLYGYTF. The CDR3 nucleotides are TGTGCCAGTAGTACCCACGTCGTACTGTATGGCTACACCTTC.

The V and J genes are TRBV28 and TRBJ2-7, with TRBD1 as a possible D gene (6 bases). V lost 2 bases to trimming and J lost 6 bases, with 14 bases between them. Germline V gene lookup returns CDR1 MDHEN and CDR2 SYDVKM. This CDR3 has 14 amino acids. CDR3 sequence (DNA): TGTGCCAGCAGTTTAATAGGGGGAAAAAGCGAGCAGTACTTC. Its translation is CASSLIGGKSEQYF.

This clone was picked up one time. V usage is TRBV18 and J usage is TRBJ2-3; 8 bases line up with TRBD1. The germline V gene encodes CDR1 KGHSH and CDR2 LQKENI. With 5 bases clipped from V and 0 bases from J, the junction kept 4 bases outside the gene matches. CDR3 length: 15 residues. The CDR3 DNA sequence: TGTGCCAGCTCAGACCAGGGGGCAAGCACAGATACGCAGTATTTT. It yields the protein CASSDQGASTDTQYF.

This chain connects TRBV6-2 or TRBV6-3 to TRBJ2-3; D is perhaps TRBD2 (6 bases). There are 16 residues in the CDR3. CDR1 is MNHEY and CDR2 is SVGEGT in the germline V gene. The V and J ends lost 2 bases and 2 bases respectively, with 14 bases between them. DNA for the CDR3: TGTGCCAGCAGTTACGGGGCGGGGCCTTCCACAGATACGCAGTATTTT. Its protein product is CASSYGAGPSTDTQYF.

The J gene is TRBJ2-7, the V gene TRBV7-2; the match to TRBD1 covers 8 bases. V lost 7 bases and J lost 3; bases outside the gene matches: 11. From germline, CDR1 is SGHTA and CDR2 FQGNSA. CDR3 length: 15 amino acids. The CDR3 loop reads CASKSDRVGFYEQYF. CDR3 sequence (DNA): TGTGCCAGCAAGTCGGACAGGGTAGGGTTCTACGAGCAGTACTTC.

The V gene is TRBV27, the J gene TRBJ1-5; 11 positions agree with TRBD1. Germline CDR1 MNHEY, CDR2 SMNVEV (reference sequence). V dropped 6 bases and J dropped 2; count of bases not matched to a gene: 9. The CDR3 consists of 17 residues. CDR3 amino acids: CASRPFPGQGGNQPQHF. The CDR3 region has the DNA TGTGCCAGCAGACCCTTTCCGGGACAGGGGGGCAATCAGCCCCAGCATTTT.

The chain carries TRBV19 and TRBJ1-2, with D perhaps matching TRBD1 (5 bases). From germline, CDR1 is LNHDA and CDR2 SQIVND (reference sequence). This CDR3 has 14 amino acids. The V and J ends lost 7 bases and 0 bases respectively, with 12 bases between them. Here the CDR3 reads CASTRDGSNYGYTF. The CDR3 bases are TGTGCCAGTACTAGGGACGGCTCTAACTATGGCTACACCTTC.

The chain combines TRBV3-1 (or the pseudogene TRBV3-2) with TRBJ2-1; the match to TRBD2 covers 9 bases. This CDR3 spans 14 amino acids. The V and J ends lost 3 bases and 5 bases, in that order; junction bases with no gene match: 2. The germline V gene encodes CDR1 LGHDT and CDR2 YNNKEL (reference sequence). CDR3 in DNA: TGTGCCAGCAGCCACTTAGCGGGAGACAATGAGCAGTTCTTC. It encodes CASSHLAGDNEQFF.

This clone came up once. CDR3 DNA: TGTGCCATCAGGGGGACAGGTTCTAACTATGGCTACACCTTC. Amino acids: CAIRGTGSNYGYTF. V is TRBV10-3 and J is TRBJ1-2; 8 bases match TRBD1. The CDR3 covers 14 residues. Trimming cost V 6 bases and J 0 bases; bases outside gene matches: 3. Germline CDR1 and CDR2: ENHRY and SYGVKD.